The present TCR beta chain was sequenced within a study of T cells of healthy individuals. This clonotype was seen a few times. One entry per CDR3 protein, called by TCRdb with MiXCR from the 5' RACE reads. This table has approximately 100,000 distinct CDR3 sequences, roughly a sixth appearing once. The TCR comes from a human donor in good health.

CDR3 loop: CATSDATGTDNEKLFF. CDR3 DNA: TGTGCCACCAGTGATGCCACCGGGACAGATAATGAAAAACTGTTTTTT. The chain uses TRBV24-1 and TRBJ1-4, with 7 bases fitting TRBD1. The CDR3 covers 16 residues. J lost 4 bases, V lost 3 bases, and 7 bases had no gene match. CDR1 is KGHDR, CDR2 SFDVKD, per germline.